The sample holds a few counts of the clone carrying this T cell receptor (beta chain). Its antigen is undetermined. This entry belongs to a study of blood T cells in healthy people across ages. Study-wide findings and caveats: Observed TCR beta diversity per million T cells went down as age went up. This fall followed a roughly linear course with age. Estimated diversity across one million T cells was deemed an underestimate.

Each sample used at least 6 million PBMCs. The second PCR ran about 6 to 11 cycles with a sample-barcoded 5' primer and J-beta primers. Each TCR beta cDNA got a 12-nucleotide random molecular identifier. Via MiXCR, TCRdb re-called the 5' RACE reads, giving one row per CDR3 protein. The table has approximately 800,000 distinct CDR3 sequences, about three fifths seen once. This TCR came from a man aged 25-40 years in good health. Sequencing was carried out using blood.

The CDR3 DNA sequence: TGCAGCGTTTGGGCAAGTGGCTACGAGCAGTACTTC. This translates into CSVWASGYEQYF. The chain uses TRBV29-1 and TRBJ2-7; no clear D gene. The CDR3 has 12 amino acids. Germline V gives CDR1 SQVTM, CDR2 ANQGSEA. Trimming removed 5 bases at V and 3 bases at J, with 11 bases between.